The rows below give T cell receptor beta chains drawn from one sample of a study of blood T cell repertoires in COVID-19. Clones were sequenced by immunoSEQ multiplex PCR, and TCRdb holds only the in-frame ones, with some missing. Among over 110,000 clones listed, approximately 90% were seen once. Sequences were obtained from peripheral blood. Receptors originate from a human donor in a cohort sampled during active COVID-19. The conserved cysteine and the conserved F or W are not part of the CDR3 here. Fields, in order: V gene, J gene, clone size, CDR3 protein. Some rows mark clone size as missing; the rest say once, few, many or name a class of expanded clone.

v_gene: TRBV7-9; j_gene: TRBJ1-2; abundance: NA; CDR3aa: ASSGGGLGVYGYT
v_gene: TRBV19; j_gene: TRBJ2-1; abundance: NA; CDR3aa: ASHPPGFYNEQF
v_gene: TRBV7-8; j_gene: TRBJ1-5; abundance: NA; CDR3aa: ASSYLQGAGGSSNQPQH
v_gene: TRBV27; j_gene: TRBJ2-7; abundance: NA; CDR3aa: ASSPRTGVGYEQY
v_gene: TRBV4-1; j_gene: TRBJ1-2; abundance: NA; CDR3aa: ASSQGTGFGYT
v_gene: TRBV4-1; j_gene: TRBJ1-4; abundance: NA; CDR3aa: ASSQVPGPGEKLF
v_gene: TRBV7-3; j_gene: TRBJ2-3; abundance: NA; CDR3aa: ASRPTGEDTQY
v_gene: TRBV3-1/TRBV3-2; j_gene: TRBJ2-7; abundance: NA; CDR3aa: ASSQGGQGAREQY
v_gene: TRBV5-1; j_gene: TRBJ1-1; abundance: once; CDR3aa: ASSGYRPNTEAF
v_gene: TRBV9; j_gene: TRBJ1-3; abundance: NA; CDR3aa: ASSPDEGYYSGNTIY
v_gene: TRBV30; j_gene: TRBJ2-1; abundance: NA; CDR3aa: AWSYRGKGSYNEQF
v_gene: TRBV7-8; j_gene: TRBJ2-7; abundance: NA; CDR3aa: ASSLGSGTGSYEQY
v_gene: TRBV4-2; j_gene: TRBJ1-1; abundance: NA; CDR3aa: ASSQGRQATYTEAF
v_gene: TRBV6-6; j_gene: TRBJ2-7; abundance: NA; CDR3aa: ASSYTQGAEY
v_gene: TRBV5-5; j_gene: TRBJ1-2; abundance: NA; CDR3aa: ASSWTGNTGYT
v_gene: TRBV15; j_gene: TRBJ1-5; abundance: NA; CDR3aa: ATSRGQGRQPQH
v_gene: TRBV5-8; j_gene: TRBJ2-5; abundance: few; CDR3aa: ASSMTGGQETQY
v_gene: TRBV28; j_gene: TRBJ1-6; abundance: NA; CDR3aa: ASIGYRTNSPLH
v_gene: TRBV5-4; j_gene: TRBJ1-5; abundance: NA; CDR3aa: ASSFGPTGRNQPQH
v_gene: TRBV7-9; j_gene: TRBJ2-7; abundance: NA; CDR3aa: ASSSTNRGYEQY
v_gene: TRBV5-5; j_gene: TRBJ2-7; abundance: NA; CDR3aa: ASSFYGDFYEQY
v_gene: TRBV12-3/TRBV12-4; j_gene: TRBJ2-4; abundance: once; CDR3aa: ASSLADIQY
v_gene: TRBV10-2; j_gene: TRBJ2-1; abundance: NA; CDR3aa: ASSERDREF
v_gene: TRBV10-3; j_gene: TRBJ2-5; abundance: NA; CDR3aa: AISASGGAETQY
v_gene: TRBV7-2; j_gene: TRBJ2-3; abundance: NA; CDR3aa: ASTRTPRGVTDTQY
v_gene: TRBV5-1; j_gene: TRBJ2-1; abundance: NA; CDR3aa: ASSLVAGQASEQF
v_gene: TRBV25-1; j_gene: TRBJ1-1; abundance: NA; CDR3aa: ASSDAGWNTEAF
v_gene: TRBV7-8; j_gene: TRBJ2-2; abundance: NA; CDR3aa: ASSALRVVNTGELF
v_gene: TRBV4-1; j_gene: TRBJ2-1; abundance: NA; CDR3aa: ASSQKRVLANEQF